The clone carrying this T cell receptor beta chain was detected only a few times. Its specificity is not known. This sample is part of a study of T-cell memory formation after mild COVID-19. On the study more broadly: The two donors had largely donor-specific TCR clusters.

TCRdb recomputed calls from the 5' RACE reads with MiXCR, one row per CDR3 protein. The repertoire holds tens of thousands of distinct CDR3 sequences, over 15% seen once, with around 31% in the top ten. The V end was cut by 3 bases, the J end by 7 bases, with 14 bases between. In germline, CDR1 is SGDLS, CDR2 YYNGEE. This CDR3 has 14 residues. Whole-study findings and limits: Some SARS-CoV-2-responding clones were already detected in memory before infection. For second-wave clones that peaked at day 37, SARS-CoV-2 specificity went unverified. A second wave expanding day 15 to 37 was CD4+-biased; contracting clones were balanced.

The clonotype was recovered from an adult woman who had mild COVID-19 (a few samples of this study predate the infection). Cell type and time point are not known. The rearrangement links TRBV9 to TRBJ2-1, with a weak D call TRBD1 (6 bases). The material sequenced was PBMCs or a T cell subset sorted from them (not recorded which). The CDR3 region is CASSDPGGGNEQFF. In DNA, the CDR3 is TGTGCCAGCAGCGATCCTGGGGGCGGGAATGAGCAGTTCTTC.